These 8 T cell receptor beta chains were all obtained from the same sample, sequenced in a study of early T cells in non-severe SARS-CoV-2 infection (dated by TCRdb to the early 2020s). The library came from 5' RACE. Sequencing used a NextSeq 500. In TCRdb, the public reads were trimmed at Q25 with fastp and aligned with MiXCR, with productive beta chains retained. Rows merge per CDR3 protein into single entries with the most common DNA and genes. In this sample the table shows several thousand distinct CDR3 sequences, 4% to 5.5% of which occur a single time. Roughly 9.9% of the sample lies in the top ten. The sample comprised whole blood. The source is an adult who was a healthcare worker with PCR-confirmed SARS-CoV-2 infection or an uninfected control (not recorded which).

This clonotype was found many times. The rearrangement joins TRBV9 to TRBJ2-2; TRBD2 matches 10 bases. This CDR3 region has 18 residues. V trimming: 1 base; J trimming: 1 base; junction bases outside the gene matches: 7. The germline V gene has CDR1 SGDLS and CDR2 YYNGEE. For the CDR3, the DNA is TGTGCCAGCAGCGTAATAGCGGGAGGTCCACGGAACACCGGGGAGCTGTTTTTT. This encodes CASSVIAGGPRNTGELFF.

This clonotype was detected many times. The chain is built from TRBV6-1 and TRBJ1-2; D gene ambiguous. This CDR3 comprises 16 residues. V gave up 2 bases and J gave up 4 bases, with 17 bases separating them. The germline gives CDR1 MNHNS, CDR2 SASEGT. This CDR3 is CASSEFAGGITYGYTF. The CDR3 nucleotides are TGTGCCAGCAGTGAATTTGCCGGCGGGATAACCTATGGCTACACCTTC.

This clonotype appeared many times. V gene TRBV7-6 combines with J gene TRBJ1-1, with a tentative D call TRBD1 (6 bases). Germline assignment: CDR1 SGHVS and CDR2 FNYEAQ. This CDR3 has 13 residues. Trimming cost V 5 bases and J 7 bases, with 14 bases left between them. The CDR3 nucleotides are TGTGCCAGCAGCCCCCAAGGGGGAGATGAAGCTTTCTTT. Translation: CASSPQGGDEAFF.

This clonotype has at least ten counts. The chain carries TRBV19 and TRBJ1-5; tentatively, D is TRBD1 (6 bases). From germline, CDR1 is LNHDA and CDR2 SQIVND (reference sequence). The CDR3 runs to 14 residues. V was pared by 6 bases and J by 1 base, with 10 bases between. CDR3 protein: CASRQGGSNQPQHF. The CDR3 nucleotides read TGTGCCAGTAGACAGGGTGGGAGCAATCAGCCCCAGCATTTT.

The chain employs TRBV7-6 and TRBJ2-3; maybe TRBD2 (6 bases). Germline V lookup: CDR1 SGHVS, CDR2 FNYEAQ. The CDR3 runs to 16 residues. The V and J ends lost 8 bases and 5 bases respectively, with 23 bases between them. This CDR3 is CASALQAMVGGDTQYF. In nucleotides, the CDR3 is TGTGCCAGCGCCCTTCAGGCGATGGTGGGGGGAGATACGCAGTATTTT.

Relative to its sample, this clonotype is medium-sized. The J gene is TRBJ2-1, the V gene TRBV27; D is unclear. The V end lost 2 bases, the J end lost 6 bases, and 17 bases lay between the germline ends. This CDR3 is built from 16 residues. Per the germline V gene, CDR1 is MNHEY and CDR2 is SMNVEV (reference sequence). CDR3 in amino acids: CASSLRLARAPNEQFF. The CDR3 nucleotides are TGTGCCAGCAGTTTAAGGTTAGCTAGGGCGCCCAATGAGCAGTTCTTC.

This clonotype was observed many times. The V gene is TRBV19, the J gene TRBJ1-2; TRBD1 might be the D (5 bases). Germline loops: CDR1 LNHDA, CDR2 SQIVND (reference sequence). The CDR3 spans 15 residues. V shed 4 bases and J shed 0 bases, with 12 bases lying between them. The CDR3 coding sequence is TGTGCCAGTAGTACATCCAGGGAAGCTAACTATGGCTACACCTTC. Translated: CASSTSREANYGYTF.

Of note for this clonotype: Given a much more abundant clone one base away, this may be a read error. The DNA of the CDR3 is TGTGCCAGCAGCCGCGTCGGGACGCAGCTTGGCTACACCTTC. This gives the protein CASSRVGTQLGYTF. The chain links TRBV6-6 to TRBJ1-2; TRBD1 is a possible D gene (5 bases). With 6 bases removed from V and 7 bases from J, the gap between germline ends came to 18 bases. The CDR3 consists of 14 residues. Germline CDR1 reads MNHNY; CDR2 reads SVGAGI (reference sequence).